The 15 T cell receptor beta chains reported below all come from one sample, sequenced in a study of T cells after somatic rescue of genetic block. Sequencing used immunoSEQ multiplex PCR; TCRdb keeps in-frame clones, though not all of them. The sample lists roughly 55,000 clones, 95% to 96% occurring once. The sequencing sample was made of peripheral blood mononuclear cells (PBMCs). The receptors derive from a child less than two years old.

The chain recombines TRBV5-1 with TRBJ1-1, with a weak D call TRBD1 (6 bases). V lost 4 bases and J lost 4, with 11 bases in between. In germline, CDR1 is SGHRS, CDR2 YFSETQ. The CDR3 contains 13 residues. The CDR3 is CASSIQGSTEAFF. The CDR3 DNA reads TGCGCCAGCAGCATACAGGGTAGCACTGAAGCTTTCTTT.

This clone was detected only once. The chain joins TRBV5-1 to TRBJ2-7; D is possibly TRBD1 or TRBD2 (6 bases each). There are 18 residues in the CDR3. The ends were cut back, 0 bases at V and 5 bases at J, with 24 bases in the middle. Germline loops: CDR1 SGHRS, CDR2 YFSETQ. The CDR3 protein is CASSLAALRTAGSNEQYF. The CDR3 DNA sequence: TGCGCCAGCAGCTTGGCAGCTCTCCGGACAGCGGGTTCAAACGAGCAGTACTTC.

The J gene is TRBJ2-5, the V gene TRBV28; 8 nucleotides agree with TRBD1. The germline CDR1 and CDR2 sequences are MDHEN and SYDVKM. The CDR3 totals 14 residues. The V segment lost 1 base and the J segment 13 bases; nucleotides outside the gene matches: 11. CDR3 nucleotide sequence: TGTGCCAGCAGTTTATATAGCAGGGGGCGGAGGAGGTACTTC. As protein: CASSLYSRGRRRYF.

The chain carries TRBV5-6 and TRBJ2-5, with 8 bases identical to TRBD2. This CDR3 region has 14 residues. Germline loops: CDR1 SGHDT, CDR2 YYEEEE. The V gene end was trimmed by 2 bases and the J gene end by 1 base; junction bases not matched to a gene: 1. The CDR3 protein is CASSFLAGQETQYF. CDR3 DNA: TGTGCCAGCAGCTTCCTAGCGGGCCAAGAGACCCAGTACTTC.

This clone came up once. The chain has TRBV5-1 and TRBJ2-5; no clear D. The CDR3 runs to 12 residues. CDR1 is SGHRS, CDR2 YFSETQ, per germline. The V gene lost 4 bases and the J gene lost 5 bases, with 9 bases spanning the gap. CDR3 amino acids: CASSALGETQYF. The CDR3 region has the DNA TGCGCCAGCAGCGCCCTAGGGGAGACCCAGTACTTC. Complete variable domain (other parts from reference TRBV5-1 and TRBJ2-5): KAGVTQTPRYLIKTRGQQVTLSCSPISGHRSVSWYQQTPGQGLQFLFEYFSETQRNKGNFPGRFSGRQFSNSRSEMNVSTLELGDSALYLCASSALGETQYFGPGTRLLVL.

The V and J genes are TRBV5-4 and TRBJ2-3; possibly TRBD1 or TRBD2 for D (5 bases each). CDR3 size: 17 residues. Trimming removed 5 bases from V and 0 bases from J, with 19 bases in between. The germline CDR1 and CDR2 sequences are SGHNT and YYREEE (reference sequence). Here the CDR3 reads CASRPHSGTASTDTQYF. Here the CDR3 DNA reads TGTGCCAGCAGGCCCCACTCCGGGACGGCTAGCACAGATACGCAGTATTTT.

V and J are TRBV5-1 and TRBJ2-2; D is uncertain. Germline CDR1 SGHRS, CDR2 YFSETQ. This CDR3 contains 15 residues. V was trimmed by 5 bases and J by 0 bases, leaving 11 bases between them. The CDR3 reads CASSNQRPNTGELFF. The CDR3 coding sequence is TGCGCCAGCAGTAATCAGCGCCCGAACACCGGGGAGCTGTTTTTT.

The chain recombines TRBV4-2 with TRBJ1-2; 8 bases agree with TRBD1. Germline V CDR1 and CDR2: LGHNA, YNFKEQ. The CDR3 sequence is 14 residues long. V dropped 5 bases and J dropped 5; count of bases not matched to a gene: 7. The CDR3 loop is CASSGRTGLYGYTF. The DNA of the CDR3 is TGTGCCAGCAGCGGGCGGACAGGGCTATATGGCTACACCTTC.

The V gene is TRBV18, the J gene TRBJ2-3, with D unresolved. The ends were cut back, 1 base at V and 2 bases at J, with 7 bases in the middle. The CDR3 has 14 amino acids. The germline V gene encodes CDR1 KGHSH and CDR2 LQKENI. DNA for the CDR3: TGTGCCAGCTCACCACGGTCTCACACAGATACGCAGTATTTT. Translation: CASSPRSHTDTQYF.

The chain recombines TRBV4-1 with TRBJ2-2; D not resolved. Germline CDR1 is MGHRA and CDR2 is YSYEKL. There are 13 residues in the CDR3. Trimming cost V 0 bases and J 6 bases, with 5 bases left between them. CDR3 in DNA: TGCGCCAGCAGCCAAGATCTTGCCGGGGAGCTGTTTTTT. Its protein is CASSQDLAGELFF.

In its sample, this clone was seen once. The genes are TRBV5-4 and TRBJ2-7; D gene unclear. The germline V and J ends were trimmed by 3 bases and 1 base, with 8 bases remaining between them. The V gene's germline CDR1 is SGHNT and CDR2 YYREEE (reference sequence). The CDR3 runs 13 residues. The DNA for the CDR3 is TGTGCCAGCAGCTCGACACTTTCCTACGAGCAGTACTTC. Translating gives CASSSTLSYEQYF.

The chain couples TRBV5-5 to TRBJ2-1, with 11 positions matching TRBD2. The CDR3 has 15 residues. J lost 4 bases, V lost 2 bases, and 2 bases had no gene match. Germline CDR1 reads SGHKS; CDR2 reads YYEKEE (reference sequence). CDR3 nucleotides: TGTGCCAGCAGCTTCCGACTAGCGGGGTACAATGAGCAGTTCTTC. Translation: CASSFRLAGYNEQFF.

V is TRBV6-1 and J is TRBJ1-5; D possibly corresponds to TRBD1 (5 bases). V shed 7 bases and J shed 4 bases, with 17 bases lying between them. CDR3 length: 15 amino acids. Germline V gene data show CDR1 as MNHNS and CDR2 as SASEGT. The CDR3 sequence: CASTPLDTPNQPQHF. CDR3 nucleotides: TGTGCCAGCACCCCTTTGGACACCCCAAATCAGCCCCAGCATTTT.

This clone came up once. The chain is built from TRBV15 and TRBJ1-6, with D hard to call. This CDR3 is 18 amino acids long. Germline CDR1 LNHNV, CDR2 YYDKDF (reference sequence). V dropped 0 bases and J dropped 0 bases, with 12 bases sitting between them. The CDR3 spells CATSRDTARSSYNSPLHF. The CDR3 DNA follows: TGTGCCACCAGCAGAGATACGGCCAGGAGCTCCTATAATTCACCCCTCCACTTT.

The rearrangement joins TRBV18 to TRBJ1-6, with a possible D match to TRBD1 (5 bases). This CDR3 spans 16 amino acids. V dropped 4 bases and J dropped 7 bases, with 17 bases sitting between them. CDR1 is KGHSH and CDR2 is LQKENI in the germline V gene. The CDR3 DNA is TGTGCCAGCTCACTTACGACAGTAAGGGACAATTCACCCCTCCACTTT. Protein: CASSLTTVRDNSPLHF.